These 21 T cell receptor beta chains share one sample of origin, sequenced in a study of cytomegalovirus exposure and HLA in healthy donors. Primers for the PCR totalled 60 Vbeta and 13 Jbeta. The repertoire was sequenced with immunoSEQ multiplex PCR; TCRdb's copy has only in-frame clones and lacks some. The top ten hold roughly 1.8% of the sample, which has 100,000 to 150,000 clones, roughly 79% seen once. The source material was PBMCs. These receptors all stem from a woman aged 50 to 60 in good health and CMV-seronegative.

This chain joins TRBV4-3 and TRBJ2-1; the match to TRBD2 covers 7 bases. CDR1 is LGHNA and CDR2 is YSLEER in the germline V gene. The V gene end was trimmed by 4 bases and the J gene end by 3 bases; junction bases not matched to a gene: 9. The CDR3 is 16 amino acids. CDR3 bases: TGCGCCAGCAGCCGGGGAATTAGCGGGTTCTACAATGAGCAGTTCTTC. Its protein product is CASSRGISGFYNEQFF.

The V and J genes are TRBV30 and TRBJ1-1; D call uncertain. V was cut by 7 bases and J by 3 bases, with 15 bases left in between. This CDR3 contains 13 residues. Germline values: CDR1 GTSNPN, CDR2 SVGIG (reference sequence). CDR3 loop: CASGEGRYTEAFF. As DNA, the CDR3 is TGTGCCTCCGGGGAGGGCCGGTACACTGAAGCTTTCTTT.

This clone was seen just once. This chain links TRBV7-9 with TRBJ1-5; possible D gene TRBD1, 6 bases. V lost 4 bases and J 3 bases, leaving 10 bases between the germline ends. Germline CDR1 reads SEHNR; CDR2 reads FQNEAQ (reference sequence). The CDR3 length is 14 residues. CDR3 region: CASSSRDTNQPQHF. In DNA form, the CDR3 reads TGTGCCAGCAGCTCCCGGGACACCAATCAGCCCCAGCATTTT.

Turning to this clone: Germline is not matched at one junction end, which may reflect a read error. This sequence joins TRBV6-1 and TRBJ1-5; 7 bases match TRBD1. The CDR3 totals 14 residues. Germline V gene sequence: CDR1 MNHNS, CDR2 SASEGT. This CDR3 reads CASRSTGANQPQNF. As DNA, the CDR3 is TGTGCCAGCCGAAGTACAGGGGCCAATCAGCCCCAGAATTTT.

This clone came up a few times. This CDR3 reads CASSGGGTEAFF. The CDR3 coding sequence is TGTGCCAGCAGTGGAGGGGGCACTGAAGCTTTCTTT. V and J are TRBV2 and TRBJ1-1; a weak D match, TRBD1 (6 bases). The CDR3 loop spans 12 amino acids. Deletions cut 4 bases from V and 4 bases from J, with 7 bases between. Germline V gene data show CDR1 as SNHLY and CDR2 as FYNNEI.

The chain recombines TRBV5-1 with TRBJ2-2; 10 nucleotides match TRBD2. V lost 0 bases, J lost 4 bases, and 0 bases stayed unmatched. This CDR3 is built from 15 residues. Germline assignment: CDR1 SGHRS and CDR2 YFSETQ. In DNA form, the CDR3 reads TGCGCCAGCAGCTTGGGACTAGCGGGCACCGGGGAGCTGTTTTTT. Translating it yields CASSLGLAGTGELFF. The variable domain in full, with the rest retrieved from reference TRBV5-1 and TRBJ2-2, is KAGVTQTPRYLIKTRGQQVTLSCSPISGHRSVSWYQQTPGQGLQFLFEYFSETQRNKGNFPGRFSGRQFSNSRSEMNVSTLELGDSALYLCASSLGLAGTGELFFGEGSRLTVL.

DNA for the CDR3: TGCGCCAGCAGGACAGGAAGGTCCTACAATGAGCAGTTCTTC. Protein sequence: CASRTGRSYNEQFF. The chain uses TRBV5-1 and TRBJ2-1; a possible D gene is TRBD1 (6 bases). Germline loops: CDR1 SGHRS, CDR2 YFSETQ. With 5 bases removed from V and 1 base from J, the gap between germline ends came to 10 bases. The CDR3 is 14 residues long.

With regard to this clone: One end of the junction fails to match germline, which may point to a read error. The rearrangement links TRBV30 to TRBJ1-5; perhaps TRBD1 as D (6 bases). CDR1 and CDR2 (germline): GTSNPN, SVGIG (reference sequence). The CDR3 length is 13 residues. DNA of the CDR3: TGTGCCTGGAGTCGACAGGCAGGTCAGCCCCAGAATTTT. Translating gives CAWSRQAGQPQNF.

V is TRBV6-1 and J is TRBJ2-5, with 10 positions matching TRBD1. V dropped 4 bases and J dropped 4; count of bases not matched to a gene: 6. Germline V lookup: CDR1 MNHNS, CDR2 SASEGT. CDR3 length: 15 residues. CDR3 in amino acids: CASSGDRGSGETQYF. CDR3 sequence (DNA): TGTGCCAGCAGTGGGGACAGGGGATCAGGAGAGACCCAGTACTTC.

V usage is TRBV6-5 and J usage is TRBJ1-2; 9 bases are a match to TRBD1. V lost 4 bases and J lost 7; bases outside the gene matches: 7. CDR1 and CDR2 (germline): MNHEY, SVGAGI. The CDR3 is 14 amino acids. The CDR3 loop is CASSFRTGATGYTF. For the CDR3, the DNA is TGTGCCAGCAGTTTCCGGACAGGGGCGACTGGCTACACCTTC.

Worth noting for this clone: Different DNA sequences within this sample yield the same CDR3. This chain joins TRBV7-9 and TRBJ2-3; 8 bases match TRBD2. With V trimmed by 5 bases and J by 0 bases, 4 bases remained unmatched. The V gene's germline CDR1 is SEHNR and CDR2 FQNEAQ (reference sequence). This CDR3 region has 15 residues. CDR3 amino acids: CASSLTSGSTDTQYF. CDR3 sequence (DNA): TGTGCCAGCAGCCTTACTAGCGGTAGCACAGATACGCAGTATTTT.

The chain uses TRBV6-5 and TRBJ2-6, with D possibly being TRBD2 (5 bases). The CDR3 runs to 15 residues. CDR1 is MNHEY and CDR2 is SVGAGI in the germline V gene. Trimming pared 0 bases from V and 2 bases from J, leaving 5 bases between. The CDR3 DNA reads as TGTGCCAGCAGTTACTCCGGGACTGGGGCCAACGTCCTGACTTTC. Its translation: CASSYSGTGANVLTF.

This clone was seen a single time. The chain links TRBV5-6 to TRBJ2-2, with 8 nucleotides matching TRBD1. This CDR3 region has 17 residues. J gave up 9 bases and V 0 bases, and 13 bases lay outside the gene matches. Looked up from germline, CDR1 is SGHDT and CDR2 is YYEEEE. The CDR3 DNA is TGTGCCAGCAGCTTGGCCTTAACAGGGGGAATTGGCAGGGAGCTGTTTTTT. Its protein product is CASSLALTGGIGRELFF.

The rearrangement links TRBV7-2 to TRBJ1-1; TRBD1 aligns across 7 bases. Germline V gene sequence: CDR1 SGHTA, CDR2 FQGNSA. The CDR3 totals 15 residues. J was trimmed by 1 base and V by 2 bases; bases with no gene match: 4. The CDR3, as DNA: TGTGCCAGCAGCTTAAGCAGGGGGTGGAACACTGAAGCTTTCTTT. Amino acid sequence: CASSLSRGWNTEAFF.

The V call is TRBV21-1, the J call TRBJ1-3. TRBV21-1 is reported as a pseudogene. CDR3 length: 16 residues. This chain's CDR3 is CASSKGDFNSGNTIYF. CDR3 nucleotides: TGTGCCAGCAGCAAAGGCGACTTTAACTCTGGAAACACCATATATTTT.

The rearrangement uses TRBV28 and TRBJ2-3, with 10 bases fitting TRBD2. V lost 2 bases, J lost 6 bases, and 14 bases stayed unmatched. Germline V gene sequence: CDR1 MDHEN, CDR2 SYDVKM. The CDR3 is 18 amino acids. The CDR3 reads CASSLESWRTSGSDTQYF. The CDR3 nucleotides read TGTGCCAGCAGTTTAGAAAGTTGGAGGACTAGCGGTTCTGATACGCAGTATTTT.

V gene TRBV5-4 combines with J gene TRBJ2-7; 9 nucleotides match TRBD1. The CDR3 contains 15 residues. V lost 4 bases and J lost 2; bases outside the gene matches: 7. Germline lookup yields CDR1 SGHNT and CDR2 YYREEE (reference sequence). The CDR3 bases are TGTGCCAGCAGCCGAGGGACAGGGAGTACCTACGAGCAGTACTTC. It yields the protein CASSRGTGSTYEQYF.

The CDR3: CASSVVVTGELFF. CDR3 coding DNA: TGTGCCAGCAGCGTAGTAGTCACCGGGGAGCTGTTTTTT. The chain is built from TRBV9 and TRBJ2-2; D gene ambiguous. The germline CDR1 and CDR2 sequences are SGDLS and YYNGEE. This CDR3 contains 13 residues. The V end was cut by 0 bases, the J end by 4 bases, with 4 bases between. The variable domain in full, completed from reference TRBV9 and TRBJ2-2, reads DSGVTQTPKHLITATGQRVTLRCSPRSGDLSVYWYQQSLDQGLQFLIQYYNGEERAKGNILERFSAQQFPDLHSELNLSSLELGDSALYFCASSVVVTGELFFGEGSRLTVL.

This clone was seen more than once but under ten times. The chain couples TRBV7-8 to TRBJ2-3, with TRBD2 matching over 13 bases. V shed 2 bases, J shed 6 bases, and the junction held 5 bases outside the gene matches. This CDR3 region has 16 residues. Germline V gene data show CDR1 as SGHVS and CDR2 as FQNEAQ. CDR3 region: CASSLRTSGSRDTQYF. The CDR3 nucleotides are TGTGCCAGCAGCTTACGGACTAGCGGGAGCAGGGATACGCAGTATTTT.

V is TRBV4-1 and J is TRBJ2-2, with a weak D call TRBD2 (7 bases). The germline V and J ends were trimmed by 0 bases and 8 bases, with 19 bases remaining between them. The germline gives CDR1 MGHRA, CDR2 YSYEKL. The CDR3 has 17 amino acids. In DNA, the CDR3 is TGCGCCAGCAGCCAAGAACGGGCGGGGGCGGGGTTGGGGGAGCTGTTTTTT. Its translation is CASSQERAGAGLGELFF.

A word on this clone: Germline and junction disagree at one end, which may indicate a read error. Other DNA sequences in the same sample also yield this CDR3. The chain uses TRBV7-3 and TRBJ2-5, with TRBD1 identical over 9 bases. Per germline, CDR1 SGHTA and CDR2 FQGTGA. The CDR3 runs 16 residues. Here the CDR3 DNA reads TGTGCTAGCAGCTTACAACAGGGGGCGGGCAAGAGAACCCAGTACTTC. Amino acid sequence: CASSLQQGAGKRTQYF.